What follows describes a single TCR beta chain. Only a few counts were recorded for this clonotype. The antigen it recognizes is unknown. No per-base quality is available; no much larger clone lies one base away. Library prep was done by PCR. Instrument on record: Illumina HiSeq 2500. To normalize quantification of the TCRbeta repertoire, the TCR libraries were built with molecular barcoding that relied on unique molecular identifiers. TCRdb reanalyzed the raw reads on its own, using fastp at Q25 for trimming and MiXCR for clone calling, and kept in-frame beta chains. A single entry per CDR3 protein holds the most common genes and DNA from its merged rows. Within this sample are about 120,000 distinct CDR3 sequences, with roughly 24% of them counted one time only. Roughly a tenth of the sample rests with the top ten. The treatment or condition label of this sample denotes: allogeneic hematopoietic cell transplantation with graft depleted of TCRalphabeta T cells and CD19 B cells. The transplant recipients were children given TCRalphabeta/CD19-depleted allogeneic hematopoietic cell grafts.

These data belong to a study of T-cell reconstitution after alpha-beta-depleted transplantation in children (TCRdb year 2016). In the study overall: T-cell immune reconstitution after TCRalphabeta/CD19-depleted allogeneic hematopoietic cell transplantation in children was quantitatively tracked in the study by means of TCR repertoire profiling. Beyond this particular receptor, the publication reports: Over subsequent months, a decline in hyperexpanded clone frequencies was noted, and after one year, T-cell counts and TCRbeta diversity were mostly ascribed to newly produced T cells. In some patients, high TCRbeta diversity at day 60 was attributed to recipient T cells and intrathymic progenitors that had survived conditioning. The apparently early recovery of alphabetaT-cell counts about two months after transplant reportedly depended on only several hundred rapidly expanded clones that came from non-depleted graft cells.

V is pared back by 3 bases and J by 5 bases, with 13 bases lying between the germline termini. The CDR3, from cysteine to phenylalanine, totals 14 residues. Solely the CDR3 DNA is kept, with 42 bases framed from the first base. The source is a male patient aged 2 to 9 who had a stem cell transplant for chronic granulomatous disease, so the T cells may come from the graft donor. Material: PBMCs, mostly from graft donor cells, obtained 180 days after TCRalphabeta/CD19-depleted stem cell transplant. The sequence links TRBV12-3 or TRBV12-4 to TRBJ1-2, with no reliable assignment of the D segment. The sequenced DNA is TGTGCCAGCAGTTTGCTACAGACCTCTTATGGCTACACCTTC. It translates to CASSLLQTSYGYTF.